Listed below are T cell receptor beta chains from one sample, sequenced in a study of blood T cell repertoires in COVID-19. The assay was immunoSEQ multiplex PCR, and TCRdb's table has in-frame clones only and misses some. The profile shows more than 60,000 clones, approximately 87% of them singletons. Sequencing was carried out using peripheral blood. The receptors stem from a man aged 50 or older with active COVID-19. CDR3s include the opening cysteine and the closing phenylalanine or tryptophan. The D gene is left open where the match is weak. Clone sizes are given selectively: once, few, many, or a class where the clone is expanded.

DNA: TGTGCCAGCAGCTTAGAGACATTTAACTATGGCTACACCTTC
CDR3: CASSLETFNYGYTF
size: -
V: TRBV7-9
J: TRBJ1-2
D: -

DNA: TGCAGCGCCCTAGGCGGGGGGCAGTGGAATGAGCAGTTCTTC
CDR3: CSALGGGQWNEQFF
size: -
V: TRBV29-1
J: TRBJ2-1
D: TRBD2

DNA: TGTGCCAGCAGCTTCGTGAACACTGAAGCTTTCTTT
CDR3: CASSFVNTEAFF
size: -
V: TRBV7-9
J: TRBJ1-1
D: -

DNA: TGTGCCAGCAGTCCCCGGGAGGGGCACTACGAGCAGTACTTC
CDR3: CASSPREGHYEQYF
size: -
V: TRBV6-2/TRBV6-3
J: TRBJ2-7
D: TRBD2

DNA: TGTGCCAGCAGTTTAAAATTCCTGGACAGGGCCACAACTAATGAAAAACTGTTTTTT
CDR3: CASSLKFLDRATTNEKLFF
size: -
V: TRBV27
J: TRBJ1-4
D: TRBD1

DNA: TGTGCCAGCAGTGGTGGGACAGGGGCCAAGACTAGCACAGATACGCAGTATTTT
CDR3: CASSGGTGAKTSTDTQYF
size: -
V: TRBV6-1
J: TRBJ2-3
D: TRBD1

DNA: TGTGCCAGCAGCTCACGTCGGGGGTACGAGCAGTACTTC
CDR3: CASSSRRGYEQYF
size: once
V: TRBV6-6
J: TRBJ2-7
D: -

DNA: TGTGCCAGCTCACCGGAAGCGGCTGGCTACAATGAGCAGTTCTTC
CDR3: CASSPEAAGYNEQFF
size: -
V: TRBV18
J: TRBJ2-1
D: -

DNA: TGTGCCAGCAGGTTAGCACGGCTAAGAGCTTTCTTT
CDR3: CASRLARLRAFF
size: -
V: TRBV5-8
J: TRBJ1-1
D: -

DNA: TGTGCCAGCACCGGGGGGACAGGGGGCAGCTACAATGAGCAGTTCTTC
CDR3: CASTGGTGGSYNEQFF
size: -
V: TRBV13
J: TRBJ2-1
D: TRBD1

DNA: TGTGCCAGCAGACCATCTAGCGGGGGGGCGGACACCGGGGAGCTGTTTTTT
CDR3: CASRPSSGGADTGELFF
size: -
V: TRBV7-2
J: TRBJ2-2
D: TRBD2

DNA: TGTGCCAGCAGCTTATTCCAGGGAATTGATAGCAATCAGCCCCAGCATTTT
CDR3: CASSLFQGIDSNQPQHF
size: once
V: TRBV7-2
J: TRBJ1-5
D: -

DNA: TGTGCCACCTCCGGGACAGGGTGGCAGCCCCAGCATTTT
CDR3: CATSGTGWQPQHF
size: -
V: TRBV19
J: TRBJ1-5
D: TRBD1

DNA: TGTGCCAGCAGCTTATTGTTATCGGATACGCAGTATTTT
CDR3: CASSLLLSDTQYF
size: -
V: TRBV7-9
J: TRBJ2-3
D: -

DNA: TGCGCCAGCAGCTTGACAGGGAACTACGAGCAGTACTTC
CDR3: CASSLTGNYEQYF
size: -
V: TRBV5-1
J: TRBJ2-7
D: -

DNA: TGTGCCAGCAGCCAAGATTTCACCGCGTATGGCTACACCTTC
CDR3: CASSQDFTAYGYTF
size: -
V: TRBV4-2
J: TRBJ1-2
D: -

DNA: TGTGCCAGCAGTTTGGGACAGGGGGCTTTCTTC
CDR3: CASSLGQGAFF
size: -
V: TRBV28
J: TRBJ2-1
D: TRBD1

DNA: TGTGCCAGCAGCTTAGGGGCCGAATTCCCCCAGCATTTT
CDR3: CASSLGAEFPQHF
size: -
V: TRBV7-9
J: TRBJ1-5
D: -